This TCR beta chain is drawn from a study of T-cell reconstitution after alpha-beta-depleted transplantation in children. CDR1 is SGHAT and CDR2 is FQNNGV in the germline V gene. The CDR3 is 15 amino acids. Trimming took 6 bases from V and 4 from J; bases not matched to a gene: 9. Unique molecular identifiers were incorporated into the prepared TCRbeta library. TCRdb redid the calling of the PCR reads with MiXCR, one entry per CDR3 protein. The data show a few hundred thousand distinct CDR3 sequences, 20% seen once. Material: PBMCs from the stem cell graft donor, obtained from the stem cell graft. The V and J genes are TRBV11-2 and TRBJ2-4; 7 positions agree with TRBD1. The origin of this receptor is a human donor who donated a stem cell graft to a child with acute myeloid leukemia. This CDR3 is CASRPNRDRKNIQYF. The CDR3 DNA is TGTGCCAGCAGGCCCAACCGGGACAGAAAAAACATTCAGTACTTC.